The next 21 T cell receptor beta chains were all read from a single sample in a study of early T cells in non-severe SARS-CoV-2 infection. From the 5' RACE reads, TCRdb called clonotypes with MiXCR, one entry per CDR3 protein. Of 80,000 to 100,000 distinct CDR3 sequences listed, 9.5% to 11% are singletons. Here the sequenced sample was whole blood, taken at baseline. The receptors shown here come from an adult who was a healthcare worker with PCR-confirmed SARS-CoV-2 infection or an uninfected control (not recorded which).

This clonotype appeared a few times. The CDR3 DNA reads TGTGCCATCAGTGAGCCCGGGTTACCTGGGGCCAACGTCCTGACTTTC. Translation: CAISEPGLPGANVLTF. This sequence joins TRBV10-3 and TRBJ2-6; no clear D. Trimming left V 2 bases short and J 2 bases short, with 10 bases between. Per the germline V gene, CDR1 is ENHRY and CDR2 is SYGVKD. The CDR3 length is 16 residues.

The chain combines TRBV11-2 with TRBJ2-7, with D possibly being TRBD1 or TRBD2 (5 bases each). Looked up from germline, CDR1 is SGHAT and CDR2 is FQNNGV. Deletions cut 1 base from V and 5 bases from J, with 15 bases between. The CDR3 extends over 15 amino acids. The CDR3, as DNA: TGTGCCAGCAGCTTAGGAGGGCAGGGATGGGACGAGCAGTACTTC. It encodes CASSLGGQGWDEQYF.

This clonotype was counted between two and nine times. The chain carries TRBV6-6 and TRBJ2-2; D gene unclear. The CDR3 is made up of 17 amino acids. CDR1 and CDR2 from the germline V gene are MNHNY and SVGAGI (reference sequence). Trimming removed 0 bases from V and 6 bases from J, with 17 bases in between. CDR3 DNA: TGTGCCAGCAGTTACTCGCTATCGAACCGTCAGTCCGGGGAGCTGTTTTTT. It encodes CASSYSLSNRQSGELFF.

At least ten counts were recorded for this clonotype. The gene calls are TRBV6-1 and TRBJ2-1, with D possibly matching TRBD2 (7 bases). Germline CDR1 and CDR2: MNHNS and SASEGT. V lost 7 bases and J lost 5, with 18 bases in between. This CDR3 spans 15 amino acids. The CDR3 DNA follows: TGTGCCAGCACCTGGGGGCTAGCGGCTCACAATGAGCAGTTCTTC. Translating it yields CASTWGLAAHNEQFF.

The V and J genes are TRBV20-1 and TRBJ2-7; D might be TRBD1 (5 bases). Germline V gene data show CDR1 as DFQATT and CDR2 as SNEGSKA (reference sequence). Trimming left V 4 bases short and J 1 base short, with 11 bases between. The CDR3 is 13 amino acids. The CDR3, as DNA: TGCAGTGCTATCGACAGTATATCCTACGAGCAGTACTTC. Residues: CSAIDSISYEQYF.

As to this clonotype: A much larger clone lies one base from this, so it may be a read error. The chain joins TRBV4-3 to TRBJ1-1; D unclear. Trimming left V 4 bases short and J 2 bases short, with 17 bases between. Germline V gives CDR1 LGHNA, CDR2 YSLEER. CDR3 length: 16 amino acids. CDR3 sequence reads: CASSLDLGRSNTEAFF. The CDR3 DNA reads TGCGCCAGCAGCCTAGATCTGGGCAGGTCTAACACTGAAGCTTTCTTT.

The J gene is TRBJ2-3, the V gene TRBV7-9; TRBD2 aligns across 9 bases. The CDR3 totals 14 residues. V shed 5 bases and J 2 bases; nucleotides not matched to a gene: 2. Per germline, CDR1 SEHNR and CDR2 FQNEAQ (reference sequence). CDR3 region: CASSRTSVTDTQYF. The CDR3 DNA reads as TGTGCCAGCAGCCGGACTAGCGTCACAGATACGCAGTATTTT.

This clonotype was observed many times. The chain uses TRBV29-1 and TRBJ2-1; 8 bases agree with TRBD2. Trimming at V came to 1 base and at J to 2 bases, leaving 4 bases not matched to a gene. CDR1 is SQVTM and CDR2 is ANQGSEA in the germline V gene. The CDR3 consists of 15 residues. In DNA form, the CDR3 reads TGCAGCGTTGAAGCTAGCGGGTCGACCTACAATGAGCAGTTCTTC. Its protein product is CSVEASGSTYNEQFF.

There are many counts of this clonotype. V usage is TRBV7-2 and J usage is TRBJ1-2; D gene ambiguous. Germline CDR1 is SGHTA and CDR2 is FQGNSA. The V end was cut by 5 bases, the J end by 0 bases, with 7 bases between. The CDR3 totals 13 residues. The CDR3: CASSPGSNYGYTF. The DNA for the CDR3 is TGTGCCAGCAGCCCCGGATCTAACTATGGCTACACCTTC.

Many counts were recorded for this clonotype. This chain connects TRBV20-1 to TRBJ2-1; 7 bases are a match to TRBD1. Looked up from germline, CDR1 is DFQATT and CDR2 is SNEGSKA (reference sequence). This CDR3 has 15 residues. The J segment lost 0 bases and the V segment lost 4 bases, leaving 6 bases of the junction unmatched. The CDR3 sequence is CSAKGQLSSYNEQFF. The CDR3 nucleotides read TGCAGTGCTAAGGGACAGCTGAGCTCCTACAATGAGCAGTTCTTC.

This clonotype was detected only a few times. CDR3 DNA sequence: TGTGCTAGTGCCCCGGACAAGAGCACAGATACGCAGTATTTT. Protein sequence: CASAPDKSTDTQYF. V gene TRBV12-5 combines with J gene TRBJ2-3, with a possible D match to TRBD1 (5 bases). Trimming took 7 bases from V and 0 from J, leaving 11 bases between them. Germline lookup yields CDR1 LGHNT and CDR2 FRNRAP. The CDR3 spans 14 residues.

This clonotype was found many times. The chain is built from TRBV7-2 and TRBJ2-5; a weak D match, TRBD2 (5 bases). The CDR3 has 14 amino acids. Germline V lookup: CDR1 SGHTA, CDR2 FQGNSA. Trimming cost V 2 bases and J 5 bases, with 12 bases left between them. The CDR3 region has the DNA TGTGCCAGCAGCTTACATGGGAGAAGTGAGACCCAGTACTTC. Its translation: CASSLHGRSETQYF.

This clonotype has just a few counts. The rearrangement joins TRBV19 to TRBJ2-3; 13 bases align to TRBD2. In germline, CDR1 is LNHDA, CDR2 SQIVND (reference sequence). Trimming took 6 bases from V and 6 from J; bases not matched to a gene: 18. The CDR3 length is 19 residues. The CDR3 here is CASSYGLAGVVVKGDTQYF. The CDR3, as DNA: TGTGCCAGTAGCTACGGACTAGCGGGAGTGGTGGTGAAGGGGGATACGCAGTATTTT.

V usage is TRBV1 and J usage is TRBJ2-7. TRBV1 is listed as a pseudogene. CDR3 length equals 10 residues. The CDR3 region has the DNA TGCACCAGCAGTTCCTACGAGCAGTACTTC. Translation: CTSSSYEQYF.

This clonotype has just a few counts. The chain joins TRBV7-3 to TRBJ1-1, with TRBD1 matching 7 bases. This CDR3 region has 15 residues. With V trimmed by 0 bases and J by 7 bases, 8 bases remained unmatched. Germline lookup yields CDR1 SGHTA and CDR2 FQGTGA. DNA for the CDR3: TGTGCCAGCAGCTTAACGGGCTCCACAGGGGATGAAGCTTTCTTT. Translated: CASSLTGSTGDEAFF.

This clonotype was counted a few times. This rearrangement joins TRBV9 to TRBJ2-1; no firm D call. The CDR3 contains 13 residues. V was pared by 0 bases and J by 8 bases, with 9 bases between. Germline-derived CDR1 and CDR2 are SGDLS and YYNGEE. The CDR3 loop is CASSVAGYYEQFF. In DNA form, the CDR3 reads TGTGCCAGCAGCGTAGCCGGGTACTATGAGCAGTTCTTC.

The gene calls are TRBV20-1 and TRBJ2-1; possible D gene TRBD2, 7 bases. Trimming took 2 bases from V and 8 from J, leaving 13 bases between them. Germline V gives CDR1 DFQATT, CDR2 SNEGSKA (reference sequence). This CDR3 contains 13 residues. CDR3 sequence (DNA): TGCAGTGCTAGAACGGGGGGCCTGGATGAGCAGTTCTTC. Residues: CSARTGGLDEQFF.

The chain uses TRBV10-1 and TRBJ2-1; 11 nucleotides align to TRBD2. CDR3 length: 16 residues. Germline assignment: CDR1 WNHNN and CDR2 SYGVQD (reference sequence). After removal of 10 bases from V and 9 bases from J, the junction contained 17 bases not matched to a gene. As DNA, the CDR3 is TGCGCCACCAAGACTAGCGGGATTGAAGTGGGGTGTGAGCAGTTCTTC. Amino acid sequence: CATKTSGIEVGCEQFF.

This clonotype was observed many times. This chain connects TRBV20-1 to TRBJ2-7, with 8 bases matching TRBD2. This CDR3 comprises 13 residues. Germline lookup yields CDR1 DFQATT and CDR2 SNEGSKA (reference sequence). With 6 bases clipped from V and 0 bases from J, the junction kept 4 bases outside the gene matches. The CDR3 here is CSAAGGDSYEQYF. The DNA for the CDR3 is TGCAGTGCCGCCGGGGGGGACTCCTACGAGCAGTACTTC.

The chain is built from TRBV12-3 or TRBV12-4 and TRBJ2-7, with TRBD1 identical over 9 bases. The CDR3 totals 15 residues. Germline trimming cut 6 bases from V and 6 bases from J; bases unmatched to any gene: 12. CDR3 in DNA: TGTGCCAGCAGCCACACAGGGGGCCCAAGTCGCGAGCAGTACTTC. It translates to CASSHTGGPSREQYF.

This clonotype appeared a few times. The chain couples TRBV7-6 to TRBJ2-5; D is unclear. Deletions cut 5 bases from V and 3 bases from J, with 13 bases between. The CDR3 spans 14 residues. CDR1 SGHVS and CDR2 FNYEAQ come from the germline V gene. The CDR3 DNA sequence: TGTGCCAGCAGCGTGGGGTGGCAGAAAGAGACCCAGTACTTC. This sequence encodes CASSVGWQKETQYF.